These 2 T cell receptor beta chains were all obtained from the same sample, sequenced in a study of T cell repertoires in cytomegalovirus infection. TCRdb ran MiXCR on the reads and lists one entry per CDR3 protein. Altogether about 450,000 distinct CDR3 sequences are present, approximately 33% being singletons, with the ten largest covering around 13%. Sample: PBMCs. These receptors were collected from a human donor in good health (CMV status not recorded). Some clones in this sample may be carry-over from other donors' samples.

The genes are TRBV7-9 and TRBJ2-1; 12 nucleotides match TRBD2. The V gene end was trimmed by 6 bases and the J gene end by 12 bases; junction bases not matched to a gene: 18. CDR3 length: 17 residues. The germline V gene has CDR1 SEHNR and CDR2 FQNEAQ (reference sequence). This CDR3 reads CASSHSPLAGGPTVQFF. CDR3 DNA sequence: TGTGCCAGCAGTCACAGTCCCCTAGCGGGGGGGCCGACTGTGCAGTTCTTC.

This clonotype turned up a few times. The chain is built from TRBV5-1 and TRBJ2-3; D gene ambiguous. Trimming took off 1 base at V and 2 bases at J, with 8 bases between the two ends. Germline values: CDR1 SGHRS, CDR2 YFSETQ. This CDR3 spans 14 amino acids. The CDR3 loop is CASSLSTFTDTQYF. CDR3 nucleotide sequence: TGCGCCAGCAGCTTGTCCACCTTCACAGATACGCAGTATTTT.